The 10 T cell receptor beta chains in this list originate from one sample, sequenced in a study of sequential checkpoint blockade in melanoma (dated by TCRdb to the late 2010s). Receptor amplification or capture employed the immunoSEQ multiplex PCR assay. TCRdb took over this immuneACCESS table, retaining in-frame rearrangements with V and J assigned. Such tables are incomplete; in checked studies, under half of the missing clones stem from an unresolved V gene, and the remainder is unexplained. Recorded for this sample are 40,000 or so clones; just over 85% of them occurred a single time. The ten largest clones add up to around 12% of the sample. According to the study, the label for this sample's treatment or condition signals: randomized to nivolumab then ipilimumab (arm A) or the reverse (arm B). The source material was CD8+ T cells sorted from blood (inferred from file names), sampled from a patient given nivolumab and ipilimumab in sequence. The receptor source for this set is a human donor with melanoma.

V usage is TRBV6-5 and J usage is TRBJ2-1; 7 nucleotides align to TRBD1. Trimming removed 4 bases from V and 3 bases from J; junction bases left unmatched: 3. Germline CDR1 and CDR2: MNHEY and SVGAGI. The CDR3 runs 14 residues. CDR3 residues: CASSLGQSYNEQFF. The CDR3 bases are TGTGCCAGCAGTTTGGGACAGAGCTACAATGAGCAGTTCTTC.

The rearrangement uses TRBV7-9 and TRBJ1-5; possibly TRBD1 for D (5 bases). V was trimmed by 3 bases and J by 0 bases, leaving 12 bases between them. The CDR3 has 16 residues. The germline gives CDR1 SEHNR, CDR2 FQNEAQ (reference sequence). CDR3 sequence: CASSLTENYSNQPQHF. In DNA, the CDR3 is TGTGCCAGCAGCTTGACAGAGAATTATAGCAATCAGCCCCAGCATTTT.

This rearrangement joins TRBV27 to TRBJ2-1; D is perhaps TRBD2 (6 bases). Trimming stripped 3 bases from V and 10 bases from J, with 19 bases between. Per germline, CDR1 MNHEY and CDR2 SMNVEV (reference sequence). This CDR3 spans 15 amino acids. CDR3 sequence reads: CASSLPGSRPGEQFF. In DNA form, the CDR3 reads TGTGCCAGCAGTTTGCCCGGGAGTCGCCCTGGGGAGCAGTTCTTC.

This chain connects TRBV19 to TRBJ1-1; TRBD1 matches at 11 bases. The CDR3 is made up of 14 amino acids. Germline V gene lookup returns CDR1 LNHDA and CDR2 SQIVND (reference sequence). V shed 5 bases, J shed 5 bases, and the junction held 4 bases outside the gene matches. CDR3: CASSLGTGGTEAFF. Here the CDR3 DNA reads TGTGCCAGTAGTTTAGGGACAGGGGGTACTGAAGCTTTCTTT.

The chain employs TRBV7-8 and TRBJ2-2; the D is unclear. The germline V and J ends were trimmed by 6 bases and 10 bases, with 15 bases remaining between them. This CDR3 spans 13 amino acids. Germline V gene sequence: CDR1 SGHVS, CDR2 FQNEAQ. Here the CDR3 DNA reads TGTGCCAGCAGTCCAATCCCGGTCTTGGAGCTGTTTTTT. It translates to CASSPIPVLELFF.

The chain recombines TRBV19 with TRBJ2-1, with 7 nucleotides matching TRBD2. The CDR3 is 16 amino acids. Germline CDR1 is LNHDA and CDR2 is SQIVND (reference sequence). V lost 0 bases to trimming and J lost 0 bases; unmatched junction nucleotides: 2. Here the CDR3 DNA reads TGTGCCAGTAGTATAGACGGCGGGAGCTCCTACAATGAGCAGTTCTTC. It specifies CASSIDGGSSYNEQFF.

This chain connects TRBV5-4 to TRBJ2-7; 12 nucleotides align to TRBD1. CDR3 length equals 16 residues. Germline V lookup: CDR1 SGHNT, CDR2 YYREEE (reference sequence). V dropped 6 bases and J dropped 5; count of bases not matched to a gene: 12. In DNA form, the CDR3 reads TGTGCCAGCACCTTACTGGGGACAGGGGGCGGCGACGAGCAGTACTTC. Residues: CASTLLGTGGGDEQYF. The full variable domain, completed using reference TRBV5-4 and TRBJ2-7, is ETGVTQSPTHLIKTRGQQVTLRCSSQSGHNTVSWYQQALGQGPQFIFQYYREEENGRGNFPPRFSGLQFPNYSSELNVNALELDDSALYLCASTLLGTGGGDEQYFGPGTRLTVT.

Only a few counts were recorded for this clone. In DNA, the CDR3 is TGTGCCAGTAGGGCCAAAGGGGGCAATCAGCCCCAGCATTTT. This sequence encodes CASRAKGGNQPQHF. The genes are TRBV19 and TRBJ1-5; the D gene is possibly TRBD1 (5 bases). The CDR3 spans 14 residues. With 6 bases removed from V and 2 bases from J, the gap between germline ends came to 11 bases. Germline V lookup: CDR1 LNHDA, CDR2 SQIVND (reference sequence).

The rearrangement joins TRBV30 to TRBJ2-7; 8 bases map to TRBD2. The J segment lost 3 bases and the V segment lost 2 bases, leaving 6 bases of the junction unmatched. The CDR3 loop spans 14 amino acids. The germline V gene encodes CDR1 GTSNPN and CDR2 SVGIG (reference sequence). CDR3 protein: CAWSWAGGLYEQYF. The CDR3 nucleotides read TGTGCCTGGAGTTGGGCGGGAGGACTCTACGAGCAGTACTTC.

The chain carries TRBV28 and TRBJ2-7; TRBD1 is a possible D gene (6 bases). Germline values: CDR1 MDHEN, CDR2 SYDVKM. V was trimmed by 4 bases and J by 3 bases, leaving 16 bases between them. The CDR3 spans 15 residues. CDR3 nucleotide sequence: TGTGCCAGCAGTTCTACATGGGACACTTACTACGAGCAGTACTTC. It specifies CASSSTWDTYYEQYF.